The source of this TCR beta chain is a study of OX40 agonist ivuxolimab in advanced cancers. Study-level background: Having had anti-PD-1, anti-PD-L1 or anti-CTLA-4 therapy before was allowed, and over 35% had some.

TCRdb's copy holds only in-frame clones and misses some; the assay was immunoSEQ multiplex PCR. The sample gives about 89,000 clones, 93% of which show up once; about 0.24% is in the top ten. V lost 0 bases, J lost 3 bases, and 4 bases lay in between. This CDR3 spans 13 amino acids. CDR1 is SGDLS, CDR2 YYNGEE, per germline. In regard to this clone: Its specificity is unknown.

Findings of the study overall: Expanded clones belonging to CD8+ T cells outnumbered, on average, those of CD4+.

The J gene is TRBJ1-5, the V gene TRBV9; D unresolved. The clonotype was recovered from an adult with an advanced solid tumor such as melanoma, head and neck, liver or kidney cancer. The specimen comprised CD4+ or CD8+ T cells sorted from blood, sampled in a trial of the OX40 agonist ivuxolimab. Written as DNA, the CDR3 is TGTGCCAGCAGCGTAGCTGTCAATCAGCCCCAGCATTTT. It translates to CASSVAVNQPQHF.